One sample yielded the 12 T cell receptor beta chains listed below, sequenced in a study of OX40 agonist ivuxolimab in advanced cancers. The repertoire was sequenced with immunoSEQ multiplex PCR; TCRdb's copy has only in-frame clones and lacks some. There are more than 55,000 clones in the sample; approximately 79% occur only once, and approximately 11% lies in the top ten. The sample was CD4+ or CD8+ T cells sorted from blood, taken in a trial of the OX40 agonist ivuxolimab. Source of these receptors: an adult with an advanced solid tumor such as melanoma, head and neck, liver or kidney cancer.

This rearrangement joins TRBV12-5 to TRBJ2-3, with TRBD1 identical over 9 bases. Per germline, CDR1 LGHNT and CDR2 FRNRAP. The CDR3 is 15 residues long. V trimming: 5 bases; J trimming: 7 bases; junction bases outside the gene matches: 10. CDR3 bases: TGTGCTAGTGGTACGGGACAGGGATTTTCTTATACGCAGTATTTT. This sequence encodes CASGTGQGFSYTQYF.

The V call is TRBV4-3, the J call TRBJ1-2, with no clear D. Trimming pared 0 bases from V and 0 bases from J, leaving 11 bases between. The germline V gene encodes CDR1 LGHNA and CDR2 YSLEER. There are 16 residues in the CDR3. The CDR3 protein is CASSQDLGGANYGYTF. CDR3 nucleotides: TGCGCCAGCAGCCAAGATCTTGGTGGGGCTAACTATGGCTACACCTTC.

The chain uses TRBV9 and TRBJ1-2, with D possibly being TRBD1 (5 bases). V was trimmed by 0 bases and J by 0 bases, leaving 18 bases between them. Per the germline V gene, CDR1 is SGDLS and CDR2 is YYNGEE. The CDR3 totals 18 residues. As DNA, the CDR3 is TGTGCCAGCAGCGTAGGTGGGACTCTGGTAGGGACTAACTATGGCTACACCTTC. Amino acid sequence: CASSVGGTLVGTNYGYTF.

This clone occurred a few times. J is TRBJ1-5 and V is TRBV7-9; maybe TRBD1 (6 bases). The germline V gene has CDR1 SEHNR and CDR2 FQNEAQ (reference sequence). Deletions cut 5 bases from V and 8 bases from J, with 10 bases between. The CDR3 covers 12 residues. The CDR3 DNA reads TGTGCCAGCAGCGAGGACAGCGAGCCCCAGCATTTT. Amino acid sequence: CASSEDSEPQHF.

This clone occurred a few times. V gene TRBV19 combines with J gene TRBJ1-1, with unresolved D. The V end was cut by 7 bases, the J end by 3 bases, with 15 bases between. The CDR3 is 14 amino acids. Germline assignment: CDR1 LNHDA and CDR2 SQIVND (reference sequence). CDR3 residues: CASTGRLGDTEAFF. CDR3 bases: TGTGCCAGTACCGGCAGGCTGGGAGACACTGAAGCTTTCTTT.

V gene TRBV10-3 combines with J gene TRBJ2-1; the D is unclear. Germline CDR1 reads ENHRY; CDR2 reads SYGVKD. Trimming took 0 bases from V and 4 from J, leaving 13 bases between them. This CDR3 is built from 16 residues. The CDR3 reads CAISESLGIGYNEQFF. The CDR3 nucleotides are TGTGCCATCAGTGAGTCGCTGGGTATCGGGTACAATGAGCAGTTCTTC.

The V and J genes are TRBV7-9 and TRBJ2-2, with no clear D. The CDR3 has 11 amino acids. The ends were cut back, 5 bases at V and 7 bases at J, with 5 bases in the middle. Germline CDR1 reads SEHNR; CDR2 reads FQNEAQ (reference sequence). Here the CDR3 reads CASSMFGELFF. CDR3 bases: TGTGCCAGCAGCATGTTCGGGGAGCTGTTTTTT.

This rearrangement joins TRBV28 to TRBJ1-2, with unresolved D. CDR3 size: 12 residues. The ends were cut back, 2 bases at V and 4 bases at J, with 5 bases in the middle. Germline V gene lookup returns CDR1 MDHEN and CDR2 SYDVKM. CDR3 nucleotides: TGTGCCAGCAGTTTAGGGAGCTATGGCTACACCTTC. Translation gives CASSLGSYGYTF.

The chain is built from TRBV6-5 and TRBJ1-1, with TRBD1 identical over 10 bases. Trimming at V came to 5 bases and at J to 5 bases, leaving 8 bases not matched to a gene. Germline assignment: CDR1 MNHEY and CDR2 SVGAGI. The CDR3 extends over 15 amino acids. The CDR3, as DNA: TGTGCCAGCAGTCGATACGGACAGGGGGATACTGAAGCTTTCTTT. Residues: CASSRYGQGDTEAFF.

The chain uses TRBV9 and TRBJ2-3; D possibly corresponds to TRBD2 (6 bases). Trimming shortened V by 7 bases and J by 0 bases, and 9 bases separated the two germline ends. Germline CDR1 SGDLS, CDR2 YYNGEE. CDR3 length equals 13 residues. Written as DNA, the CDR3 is TGTGCCAGCCGGGACTCAAGCACAGATACGCAGTATTTT. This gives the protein CASRDSSTDTQYF.

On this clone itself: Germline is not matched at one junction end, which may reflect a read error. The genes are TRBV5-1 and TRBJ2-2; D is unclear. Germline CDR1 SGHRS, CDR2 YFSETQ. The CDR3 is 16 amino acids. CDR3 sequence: CASSRDVPSSTGELFF. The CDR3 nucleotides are TGTGCCAGCAGCCGCGACGTCCCCTCCAGCACCGGGGAGCTGTTTTTT. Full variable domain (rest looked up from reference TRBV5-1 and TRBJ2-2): KAGVTQTPRYLIKTRGQQVTLSCSPISGHRSVSWYQQTPGQGLQFLFEYFSETQRNKGNFPGRFSGRQFSNSRSEMNVSTLELGDSALYLCASSRDVPSSTGELFFGEGSRLTVL.

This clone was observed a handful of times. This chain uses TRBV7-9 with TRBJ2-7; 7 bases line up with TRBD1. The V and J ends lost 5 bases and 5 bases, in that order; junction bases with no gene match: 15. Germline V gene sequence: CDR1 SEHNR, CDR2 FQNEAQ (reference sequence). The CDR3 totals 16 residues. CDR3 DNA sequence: TGTGCCAGCAGCCCTACCCCTGACACAGGGGTTAACGAGCAGTACTTC. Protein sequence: CASSPTPDTGVNEQYF.